A single sample gave rise to the 29 T cell receptor beta chains below, sequenced in a study of cytomegalovirus exposure and HLA in healthy donors. It was with 60 Vbeta and 13 Jbeta primers that the PCR ran. The table came from immunoSEQ multiplex PCR; TCRdb's copy has only in-frame clones and leaves some out. The sample has roughly 180,000 clones; roughly 80% are singletons. Material: PBMCs. These receptors were obtained from a man under 40 in good health and CMV-seronegative.

This rearrangement joins TRBV4-3 to TRBJ1-2, with TRBD1 matching 7 bases. The CDR3 loop spans 14 amino acids. Germline trimming cut 5 bases from V and 8 bases from J; bases unmatched to any gene: 11. Germline V gene lookup returns CDR1 LGHNA and CDR2 YSLEER. This CDR3 reads CASSGSEGARGYTF. CDR3 bases: TGCGCCAGCAGCGGGTCGGAGGGGGCAAGGGGCTACACCTTC.

This clone was counted a single time. The chain recombines TRBV4-3 with TRBJ2-2; the match to TRBD2 covers 8 bases. CDR3 length: 16 residues. Germline-derived CDR1 and CDR2 are LGHNA and YSLEER. Unmatched junction bases numbered 4, after V lost 1 base and J lost 3 bases. CDR3 bases: TGCGCCAGCAGCCAAGCCCCGCGGGAGGACACCGGGGAGCTGTTTTTT. Its translation is CASSQAPREDTGELFF.

The V call is TRBV7-8, the J call TRBJ2-7; possibly TRBD2 for D (6 bases). The length of the CDR3 is 13 residues. CDR1 is SGHVS, CDR2 FQNEAQ, per germline. Trimming cost V 5 bases and J 3 bases, with 11 bases left between them. CDR3 protein: CASSVGGVYEQYF. The CDR3 DNA follows: TGTGCCAGCAGCGTCGGGGGAGTCTACGAGCAGTACTTC.

This chain connects TRBV28 to TRBJ2-1; D is undetermined. The CDR3 contains 14 residues. V lost 7 bases, J lost 0 bases, and 10 bases lay in between. Germline V gives CDR1 MDHEN, CDR2 SYDVKM. The CDR3 spells CASKVLSSYNEQFF. CDR3 nucleotide sequence: TGTGCCAGCAAAGTTTTGAGCTCCTACAATGAGCAGTTCTTC.

V usage is TRBV10-3 and J usage is TRBJ2-2, with D perhaps matching TRBD2 (7 bases). The CDR3 has 15 amino acids. CDR1 ENHRY and CDR2 SYGVKD come from the germline V gene. Trimming removed 7 bases from V and 4 bases from J, with 16 bases in between. CDR3 amino acids: CAITPGAGATGELFF. CDR3 DNA sequence: TGTGCCATCACCCCTGGGGCGGGGGCCACCGGGGAGCTGTTTTTT.

The chain has TRBV4-3 and TRBJ2-1; 11 bases match TRBD2. The CDR3 is 16 amino acids. The germline V gene encodes CDR1 LGHNA and CDR2 YSLEER. The V segment lost 4 bases and the J segment 2 bases; nucleotides outside the gene matches: 4. CDR3 sequence (DNA): TGCGCCAGCAGCCGACAACTAGCGGGGGCCTACAATGAGCAGTTCTTC. It translates to CASSRQLAGAYNEQFF.

The chain is built from TRBV2 and TRBJ2-7; D possibly corresponds to TRBD2 (5 bases). CDR1 and CDR2 (germline): SNHLY, FYNNEI. Trimming shortened V by 5 bases and J by 2 bases, and 16 bases separated the two germline ends. CDR3 length equals 15 residues. The CDR3 DNA sequence: TGTGCCAGCAGTAGGACTTGGACGGTCGCCTACGAGCAGTACTTC. Amino acids: CASSRTWTVAYEQYF.

The CDR3 spells CAISESGDSTDTQYF. CDR3 DNA sequence: TGTGCCATCAGTGAGTCGGGCGATAGCACAGATACGCAGTATTTT. This sequence joins TRBV10-3 and TRBJ2-3; D ambiguous. CDR3 size: 15 residues. Germline CDR1 is ENHRY and CDR2 is SYGVKD. V was pared by 0 bases and J by 0 bases, with 7 bases between.

The V and J genes are TRBV4-2 and TRBJ1-3; no definite D call. Germline assignment: CDR1 LGHNA and CDR2 YNFKEQ. The CDR3 has 15 residues. V was shortened by 0 bases and J by 0 bases, with 6 bases between the two germline ends. The CDR3 coding sequence is TGTGCCAGCAGCCAAGACTGGAGCTCTGGAAACACCATATATTTT. Translated, it gives CASSQDWSSGNTIYF.

This sequence joins TRBV4-2 and TRBJ2-7, with TRBD2 matching over 7 bases. V shed 0 bases and J 3 bases; nucleotides not matched to a gene: 8. The CDR3 length is 16 residues. Germline V gene data show CDR1 as LGHNA and CDR2 as YNFKEQ. The CDR3 DNA reads as TGTGCCAGCAGCCAAGAGATGACTAGCCCCTACTACGAGCAGTACTTC. The encoded protein is CASSQEMTSPYYEQYF.

The chain couples TRBV5-5 to TRBJ2-5; 9 bases are a match to TRBD1. The junction had 5 bases not matched to a gene; V was cut back by 4 bases and J by 4 bases. This CDR3 is 14 amino acids long. Germline assignment: CDR1 SGHKS and CDR2 YYEKEE (reference sequence). The CDR3 sequence is CASSPGTGTETQYF. The DNA of the CDR3 is TGTGCCAGCAGCCCAGGGACAGGGACAGAGACCCAGTACTTC.

The chain links TRBV14 to TRBJ2-5; 9 bases are shared with TRBD2. This CDR3 is 20 amino acids long. Germline V lookup: CDR1 SGHDN, CDR2 FVKESK. With V trimmed by 0 bases and J by 5 bases, 19 bases remained unmatched. The CDR3: CASSQEKVVASGEWVETQYF. CDR3 sequence (DNA): TGTGCCAGCAGCCAAGAAAAGGTCGTTGCTAGCGGGGAGTGGGTGGAGACCCAGTACTTC.

On this clone itself: One end of the junction fails to match germline, which may point to a read error. This chain uses TRBV7-7 with TRBJ2-3; 10 positions agree with TRBD2. The germline gives CDR1 SSHAT, CDR2 FNYEAQ (reference sequence). The CDR3 runs 15 residues. The CDR3 region is CASSLNSGGPQTQYF. In nucleotides, the CDR3 is TGTGCTAGCAGCTTAAATAGCGGGGGGCCTCAGACGCAGTATTTT.

This clone was counted only a few times. The V call is TRBV6-1, the J call TRBJ1-1, with D perhaps TRBD1 (5 bases). The germline CDR1 and CDR2 sequences are MNHNS and SASEGT. The V end lost 2 bases, the J end lost 3 bases, and 16 bases lay between the germline ends. The CDR3 is made up of 16 amino acids. The CDR3 DNA reads as TGTGCCAGCAGTGAATCACGCTCCCGGGGGGACACTGAAGCTTTCTTT. Encoded protein: CASSESRSRGDTEAFF.

The chain carries TRBV19 and TRBJ1-3, with a possible D match to TRBD1 (6 bases). V was pared by 0 bases and J by 0 bases, with 9 bases between. The length of the CDR3 is 16 residues. Germline V gives CDR1 LNHDA, CDR2 SQIVND (reference sequence). The DNA for the CDR3 is TGTGCCAGTAGTATAGATCTGGGACACTCTGGAAACACCATATATTTT. Amino acids: CASSIDLGHSGNTIYF.

The CDR3 protein is CASSLPGTSLQETQYF. DNA for the CDR3: TGTGCCAGCAGCTTGCCGGGGACTAGCTTGCAAGAGACCCAGTACTTC. This chain links TRBV5-4 with TRBJ2-5; 9 nucleotides align to TRBD2. The CDR3 loop spans 16 amino acids. Trimming took 1 base from V and 2 from J; bases not matched to a gene: 6. The V gene's germline CDR1 is SGHNT and CDR2 YYREEE (reference sequence).

The V and J genes are TRBV27 and TRBJ2-7; D is uncertain. Deletions cut 8 bases from V and 2 bases from J, with 10 bases between. From germline, CDR1 is MNHEY and CDR2 SMNVEV (reference sequence). The CDR3 has 12 residues. CDR3 sequence (DNA): TGTGCCAGCCGAGACACCCCCTACGAGCAGTACTTC. The encoded protein is CASRDTPYEQYF.

This clone was counted between two and nine times. The J gene is TRBJ1-2, the V gene TRBV11-2, with 11 nucleotides matching TRBD1. V was clipped by 6 bases and J by 0 bases; unmatched bases: 6. The V gene's germline CDR1 is SGHAT and CDR2 FQNNGV. There are 16 residues in the CDR3. The CDR3 coding sequence is TGTGCCAGCAGAACCGGGACAGGGGGTCCTAACTATGGCTACACCTTC. This gives the protein CASRTGTGGPNYGYTF.

The V call is TRBV7-9, the J call TRBJ2-2, with 8 bases matching TRBD1. Per germline, CDR1 SEHNR and CDR2 FQNEAQ (reference sequence). Germline trimming cut 4 bases from V and 7 bases from J; bases unmatched to any gene: 11. This CDR3 is 16 amino acids long. The CDR3 DNA is TGTGCCAGCAGCTCTTTGGACAGGGTTCCGAGCGGGGAGCTGTTTTTT. As protein: CASSSLDRVPSGELFF.

The rearrangement joins TRBV5-1 to TRBJ2-7; the match to TRBD2 covers 10 bases. There are 15 residues in the CDR3. After removal of 3 bases from V and 1 base from J, the junction contained 4 bases not matched to a gene. Germline-derived CDR1 and CDR2 are SGHRS and YFSETQ. CDR3: CASSWGTSASYEQYF. In DNA, the CDR3 is TGCGCCAGCAGCTGGGGGACTAGCGCTTCCTACGAGCAGTACTTC.

This chain uses TRBV7-2 with TRBJ1-2; the D gene is possibly TRBD1 (6 bases). The germline gives CDR1 SGHTA, CDR2 FQGNSA. Trimming removed 6 bases at V and 0 bases at J, with 14 bases between. The CDR3 is 15 residues long. The CDR3 reads CASRHGGAPNYGYTF. DNA for the CDR3: TGTGCCAGCAGGCACGGGGGGGCACCTAACTATGGCTACACCTTC.

The rearrangement joins TRBV30 to TRBJ2-7, with D possibly TRBD2 on 6 matching bases. Germline CDR1 is GTSNPN and CDR2 is SVGIG (reference sequence). This CDR3 spans 14 amino acids. V lost 2 bases and J lost 0, with 11 bases in between. CDR3 nucleotides: TGTGCCTGGAGTCTGGAGGGCTTCTCCTACGAGCAGTACTTC. Its protein product is CAWSLEGFSYEQYF.

The J gene is TRBJ1-5, the V gene TRBV7-6; TRBD1 agrees at 7 bases. The CDR3 extends over 15 amino acids. The trim removed 6 bases at V and 0 bases at J, leaving 5 bases unmatched. Germline V gene data show CDR1 as SGHVS and CDR2 as FNYEAQ. In nucleotides, the CDR3 is TGTGCCAGCAGTCTAAGACAGGGTAGCAATCAGCCCCAGCATTTT. Translated, it gives CASSLRQGSNQPQHF.

This clone was recorded once. The chain joins TRBV2 to TRBJ2-2; 9 positions match TRBD1. From germline, CDR1 is SNHLY and CDR2 FYNNEI. J gave up 1 base and V 8 bases, and 2 bases lay outside the gene matches. The CDR3 sequence is 14 residues long. The CDR3 DNA sequence: TGTGCCAGCGGGGGACAGGGGAACACCGGGGAGCTGTTTTTT. This encodes CASGGQGNTGELFF.

Comment on this clone: Distinct nucleotide sequences in the sample also encode this CDR3. V gene TRBV5-1 combines with J gene TRBJ1-2; 8 nucleotides agree with TRBD1. The CDR3 totals 12 residues. CDR1 SGHRS and CDR2 YFSETQ come from the germline V gene. Trimming removed 3 bases from V and 6 bases from J; junction bases left unmatched: 1. This CDR3 reads CASSSQGDGYTF. The CDR3 DNA is TGCGCCAGCAGCTCACAGGGGGATGGCTACACCTTC.

The chain uses TRBV19 and TRBJ2-1; unclear D gene. Germline values: CDR1 LNHDA, CDR2 SQIVND (reference sequence). V was shortened by 4 bases and J by 8 bases, with 15 bases between the two germline ends. CDR3 length: 14 residues. CDR3 amino acids: CASSTQQVIHEQFF. The DNA for the CDR3 is TGTGCCAGTAGTACCCAGCAGGTTATCCATGAGCAGTTCTTC.

This clone was found a few times. The chain uses TRBV5-4 and TRBJ2-3; D perhaps matches TRBD1 (6 bases). Trimming took 5 bases from V and 6 from J, leaving 13 bases between them. The CDR3 runs 13 residues. CDR1 is SGHNT, CDR2 YYREEE, per germline (reference sequence). Here the CDR3 reads CASSRTGSDTQYF. The CDR3 coding sequence is TGTGCCAGCAGTCGTACAGGGAGCGATACGCAGTATTTT.

This chain joins TRBV27 and TRBJ2-3, with D perhaps TRBD1 (7 bases). This CDR3 has 17 residues. The V gene's germline CDR1 is MNHEY and CDR2 SMNVEV (reference sequence). The ends were cut back, 1 base at V and 0 bases at J, with 14 bases in the middle. The DNA for the CDR3 is TGTGCCAGCAGTTTATATGGAGGGACAGCTAGCACAGATACGCAGTATTTT. Protein product: CASSLYGGTASTDTQYF.

The V gene is TRBV6-1, the J gene TRBJ1-1; D ambiguous. This CDR3 is built from 16 residues. Germline lookup yields CDR1 MNHNS and CDR2 SASEGT. The V and J ends lost 1 base and 2 bases respectively, with 14 bases between them. The CDR3 loop reads CASSEGTWYENTEAFF. Written as DNA, the CDR3 is TGTGCCAGCAGTGAAGGTACTTGGTACGAAAACACTGAAGCTTTCTTT.